This TCR beta chain was sequenced for a study of blood T cell repertoires in COVID-19. Overall study context: Sites across the United States, Italy and Spain contributed samples from acute and convalescent COVID-19.

As processed by the authors: Reference gene primers were amplified, and this amplification served to estimate nucleated cell counts. Measured with immunoSEQ multiplex PCR; TCRdb has only the in-frame clones, and not every one. Clone size and V and J calls were adopted from that table, with D and trimming inferred from the DNA. The data contain about 76,000 clones, approximately 85% of them seen just once; the ten biggest clones take up over 9.5%. CDR3 length: 14 residues. V dropped 2 bases and J dropped 9; count of bases not matched to a gene: 6. The germline V gene encodes CDR1 SGHTA and CDR2 FQGTGA.

The chain couples TRBV7-3 to TRBJ2-3, with 9 bases matching TRBD1. This receptor was obtained from a man aged 55-75 years with COVID-19, enrolled during active disease. What was sequenced was peripheral blood. The DNA for the CDR3 is TGTGCCAGCAGCTTAGGGACAGGGAAGGAAACGCAGTATTTT. It encodes CASSLGTGKETQYF.